This T cell receptor (beta chain) was profiled in a study of blood T cells in healthy people across ages. A second PCR of 7 to 11 cycles used a sample-barcoded 5' primer and a J-beta primer mix. Carrying 12 random nucleotides, a template-switch adaptor labeled each individual cDNA molecule. MiXCR, run by TCRdb on the 5' RACE reads, gives a single entry per CDR3 protein. The table has 800,000 or so distinct CDR3 sequences, around half seen once. The sequencing sample was made of blood. This sequence was found in an elderly man in good health.

The CDR3 loop reads CASSLGPRGQPQHF. The CDR3 DNA sequence: TGTGCCAGCAGCTTGGGACCCAGGGGGCAGCCCCAGCATTTT. The genes are TRBV5-6 and TRBJ1-5, with TRBD1 identical over 7 bases. CDR3 length: 14 amino acids. Germline V lookup: CDR1 SGHDT, CDR2 YYEEEE. V lost 0 bases to trimming and J lost 7 bases; unmatched junction nucleotides: 4.